This TCR beta chain was sequenced during a study of blood T cell repertoires in COVID-19. Study in general: The origin of the acute and convalescent COVID-19 samples was the United States, Italy and Spain. T cells, B-cell-depleted T cells, or PBMCs supplied cDNA or gDNA.

As handled by the study authors: Reference gene primer amplification gave estimated nucleated cell counts. Sequenced by immunoSEQ multiplex PCR; TCRdb stores in-frame clones only, minus some. V and J calls and clone size come straight from that table; D and trimming were deduced from the DNA. The sample consists of approximately 50,000 clones, just under 90% of them appearing once. Trimming took 0 bases from V and 6 from J, leaving 6 bases between them. The CDR3 runs to 13 residues. Germline loops: CDR1 ENHRY, CDR2 SYGVKD. This TCR came from an elderly man with active or convalescent COVID-19. The sample comprised peripheral blood. V and J are TRBV10-3 and TRBJ1-5; D ambiguous. The CDR3 loop reads CAISESSGQPQHF. The CDR3 DNA follows: TGTGCCATCAGTGAGTCGAGTGGTCAGCCCCAGCATTTT.